This TCR beta chain came from a study of shared clonotypes between healthy human individuals. Study-level findings and limits: It was observed that roughly 5.1% of naive CD4 clonotypes were shared across several donors.

A word on this clone: The antigen remains unidentified.

The table came from immunoSEQ multiplex PCR; TCRdb's copy has only in-frame clones and leaves some out. The data contain about 700,000 clones, 92% of them singletons. V gave up 10 bases and J gave up 1 base, with 13 bases separating them. The CDR3 consists of 14 residues. Germline lookup yields CDR1 ENHRY and CDR2 SYGVKD. It was CD45RO-negative cells, positively selected for CCR7, that made up naive CD8 cells, with terminally differentiated effector memory CD45RA+ cells excluded. The sequenced material came from naive CD8+ T cells sorted from blood. The sequence derives from a man aged 30-40 years in good health. The chain recombines TRBV10-3 with TRBJ2-2, with D hard to call. CDR3 DNA: TGTGCCACCCTCGCGGATTGGAACACCGGGGAGCTGTTTTTT. Translation: CATLADWNTGELFF.